One T cell receptor (beta chain) is described in this entry. The antigen is unknown. The CDR3 extends over 13 amino acids. Through 5' RACE with UMI labels, the TRB cDNA libraries were prepared. TCRdb reprocessed the 5' RACE reads and keeps a single row for each CDR3 protein, giving no DNA. This table holds under 70,000 distinct CDR3 sequences. This entry comes from a study of CXCR3-negative and CXCR3-positive naive CD8 T cells. The overall study: For each library, about 1.5 +/- 0.3 million TRB reads were obtained, 130 million to 150 million in total.

Study conclusions and caveats: Partly lower CXCR3 expression followed cryopreservation, and most assays relied on fresh PBMCs. Both naive subsets carried similar amounts of surface CD5, so TCR strength was inferred from TRB CDR3 properties. For memory CD8+ cells diversity was much lower, but both naive subsets had comparably high diversity.

This clonotype was sampled from a human donor in good health. Some clones in this sample may be carry-over from other donors' samples. The rearrangement joins TRBV21-1 to TRBJ2-7; TCRdb lists TRBD1, though no DNA is available to test this call. TRBV21-1 is a recognized pseudogene. The sequencing input was memory CD8+ T cells from blood. The CDR3 spells CASRRLRVGEQYF.